This T cell receptor beta chain was observed in a study of T cells in tuberculosis. The V segment lost 5 bases and the J segment 8 bases; nucleotides outside the gene matches: 6. There are 14 residues in the CDR3. Germline V CDR1 and CDR2: SGHTA, FQGNSA. Repertoires were generated with immunoSEQ multiplex PCR, while TCRdb's copy carries only in-frame clones and drops some. Here the sample spans around 41,000 clones, around 94% being singletons. This chain connects TRBV7-2 to TRBJ2-2; TRBD1 matches 9 bases. This clonotype was obtained from a donor aged 10-29 years with latent tuberculosis or without tuberculosis infection. Some clones in this sample may be carry-over from other donors' samples. Sequenced: PBMCs. The CDR3 DNA follows: TGTGCCAGCAGCAGGGACAGGGAACAAGGGGAGCTGTTTTTT. Protein sequence: CASSRDREQGELFF. Complete variable domain (other parts from reference TRBV7-2 and TRBJ2-2): GAGVSQSPSNKVTEKGKDVELRCDPISGHTALYWYRQSLGQGLEFLIYFQGNSAPDKSGLPSDRFSAERTGGSVSTLTIQRTQQEDSAVYLCASSRDREQGELFFGEGSRLTVL.